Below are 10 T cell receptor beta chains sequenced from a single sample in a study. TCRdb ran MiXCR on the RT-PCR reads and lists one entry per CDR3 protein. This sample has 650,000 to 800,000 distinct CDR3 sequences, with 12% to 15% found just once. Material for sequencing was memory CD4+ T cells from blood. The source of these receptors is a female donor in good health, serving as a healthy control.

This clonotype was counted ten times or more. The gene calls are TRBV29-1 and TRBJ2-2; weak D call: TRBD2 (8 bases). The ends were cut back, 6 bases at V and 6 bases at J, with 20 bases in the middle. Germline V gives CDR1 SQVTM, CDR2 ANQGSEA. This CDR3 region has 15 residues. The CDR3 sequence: CSVRREGAPSGELFF. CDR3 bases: TGCAGCGTCCGACGGGAGGGGGCGCCGTCCGGGGAGCTGTTTTTT.

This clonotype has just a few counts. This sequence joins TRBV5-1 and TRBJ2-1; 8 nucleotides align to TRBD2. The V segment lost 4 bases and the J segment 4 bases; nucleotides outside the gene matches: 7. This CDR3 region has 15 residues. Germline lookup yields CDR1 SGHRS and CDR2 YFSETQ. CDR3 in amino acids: CASSTQREPYNEQFF. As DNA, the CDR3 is TGCGCCAGCAGCACCCAGCGGGAGCCATACAATGAGCAGTTCTTC.

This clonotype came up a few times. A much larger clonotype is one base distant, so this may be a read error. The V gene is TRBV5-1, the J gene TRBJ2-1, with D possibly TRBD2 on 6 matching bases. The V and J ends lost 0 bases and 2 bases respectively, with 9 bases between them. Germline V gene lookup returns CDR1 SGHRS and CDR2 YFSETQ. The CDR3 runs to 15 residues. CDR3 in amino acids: CASSLGPGAYNEQFF. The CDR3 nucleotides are TGCGCCAGCAGCTTGGGACCGGGAGCCTACAATGAGCAGTTCTTC.

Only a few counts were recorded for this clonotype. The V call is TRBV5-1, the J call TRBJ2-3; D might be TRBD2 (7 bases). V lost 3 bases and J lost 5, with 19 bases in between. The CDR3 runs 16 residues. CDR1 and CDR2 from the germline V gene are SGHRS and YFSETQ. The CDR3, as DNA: TGCGCCAGCAGCTCAAGAGGGGGAGGGCCTTTAGATACGCAGTATTTT. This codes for CASSSRGGGPLDTQYF.

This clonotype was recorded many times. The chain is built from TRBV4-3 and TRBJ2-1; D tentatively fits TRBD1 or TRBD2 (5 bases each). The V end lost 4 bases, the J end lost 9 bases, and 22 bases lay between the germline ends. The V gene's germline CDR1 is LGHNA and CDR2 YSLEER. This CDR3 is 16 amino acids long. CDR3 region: CASSPYPERKGTEQFF. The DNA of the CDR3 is TGCGCCAGCAGCCCATATCCGGAGCGGAAAGGGACTGAGCAGTTCTTC.

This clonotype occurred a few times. The CDR3: CASSRDSDPLYGYTF. The CDR3 DNA sequence: TGTGCCAGCAGTCGGGACAGCGACCCCCTCTATGGCTACACCTTC. V gene TRBV5-5 combines with J gene TRBJ1-2; the match to TRBD1 covers 7 bases. The V gene end was trimmed by 5 bases and the J gene end by 4 bases; junction bases not matched to a gene: 11. Germline V lookup: CDR1 SGHKS, CDR2 YYEKEE (reference sequence). The CDR3 runs to 15 residues.

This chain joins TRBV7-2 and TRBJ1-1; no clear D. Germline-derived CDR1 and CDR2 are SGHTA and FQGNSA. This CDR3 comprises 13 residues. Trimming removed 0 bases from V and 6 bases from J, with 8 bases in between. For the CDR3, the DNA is TGTGCCAGCAGCTTAGCTGGGTACGCTGAAGCTTTCTTT. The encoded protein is CASSLAGYAEAFF.

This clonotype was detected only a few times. The CDR3 DNA reads TGTGCCAGTAGTCAGGGGCACTTCTATGGCTACACCTTC. It translates to CASSQGHFYGYTF. The V and J genes are TRBV19 and TRBJ1-2; D perhaps matches TRBD1 (6 bases). The CDR3 has 13 residues. Trimming took off 5 bases at V and 4 bases at J, with 11 bases between the two ends. Germline CDR1 is LNHDA and CDR2 is SQIVND (reference sequence). Looking up the rest from reference TRBV19 and TRBJ1-2 gives the full variable domain: DGGITQSPKYLFRKEGQNVTLSCEQNLNHDAMYWYRQDPGQGLRLIYYSQIVNDFQKGDIAEGYSVSREKKESFPLTVTSAQKNPTAFYLCASSQGHFYGYTFGSGTRLTVV.

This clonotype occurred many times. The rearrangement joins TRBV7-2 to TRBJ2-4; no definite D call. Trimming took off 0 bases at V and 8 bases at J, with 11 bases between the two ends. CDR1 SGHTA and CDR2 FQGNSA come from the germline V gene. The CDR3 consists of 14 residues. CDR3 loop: CASSLATLQYIQYF. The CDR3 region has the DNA TGTGCCAGCAGCTTAGCGACGTTACAATACATTCAGTACTTC.

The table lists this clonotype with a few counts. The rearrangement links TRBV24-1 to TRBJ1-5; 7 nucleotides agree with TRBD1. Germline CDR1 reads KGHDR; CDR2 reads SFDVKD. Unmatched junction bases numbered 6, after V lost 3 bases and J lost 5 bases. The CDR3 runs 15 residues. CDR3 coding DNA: TGTGCCACCAGTGATGCCGGGACAGAGGATCAGCCCCAGCATTTT. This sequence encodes CATSDAGTEDQPQHF.